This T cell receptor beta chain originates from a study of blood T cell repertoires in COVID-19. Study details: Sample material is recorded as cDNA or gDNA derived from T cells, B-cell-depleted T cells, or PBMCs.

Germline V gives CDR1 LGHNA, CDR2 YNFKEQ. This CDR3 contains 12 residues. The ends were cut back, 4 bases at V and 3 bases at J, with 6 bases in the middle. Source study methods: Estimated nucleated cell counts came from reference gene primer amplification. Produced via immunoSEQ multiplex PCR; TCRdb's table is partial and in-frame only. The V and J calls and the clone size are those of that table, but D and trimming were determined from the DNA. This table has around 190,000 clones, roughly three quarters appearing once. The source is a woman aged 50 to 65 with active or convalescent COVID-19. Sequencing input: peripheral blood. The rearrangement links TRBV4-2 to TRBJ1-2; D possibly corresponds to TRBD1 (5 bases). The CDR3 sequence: CASSLTDYGYTF. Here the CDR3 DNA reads TGTGCCAGCAGCCTGACAGACTATGGCTACACCTTC.